This T cell receptor (beta chain) stems from a study of CD8+CD57+ T cells in acquired aplastic anemia. Genomic DNA, serving as template, underwent TCR beta VDJ and CDR3 profiling. TCRdb used MiXCR to reprocess the reads, holding one entry per CDR3 protein. The table has hundreds of thousands of distinct CDR3 sequences, 65% to 80% seen once. This clonotype was seen many times. Sequenced sample: sorted CD4+, CD8+, or CD8+CD57+ T cells (not recorded which) from PBMCs. The origin of this receptor is a human donor in good health, serving as a control.

In DNA, the CDR3 is TGCAGTGCTAGAGACGCGGGACAGGGTGGTGAAAAACTGTTTTTT. It specifies CSARDAGQGGEKLFF. The chain uses TRBV20-1 and TRBJ1-4; 9 nucleotides align to TRBD1. This CDR3 is 15 amino acids long. Germline-derived CDR1 and CDR2 are DFQATT and SNEGSKA (reference sequence). With 0 bases clipped from V and 7 bases from J, the junction kept 6 bases outside the gene matches.